This T cell receptor (beta chain) was recovered during a study of technical replicates of blood from a handful of donors. Germline V lookup: CDR1 SGHNT, CDR2 YENEEA. The V segment lost 5 bases and the J segment 5 bases; nucleotides outside the gene matches: 8. The length of the CDR3 is 15 residues. Clones were read by immunoSEQ multiplex PCR, and TCRdb kept only the in-frame ones, dropping some. The sample has some 50,000 clones; 94% are singletons. This TCR came from a human donor in good health. This chain joins TRBV11-3 and TRBJ2-3; TRBD1 aligns across 9 bases. Specimen: T cells isolated from PBMCs. The CDR3 region is CASSPGTGLGDTQYF. The CDR3 DNA reads TGTGCCAGCAGCCCCGGGACAGGGTTGGGAGATACGCAGTATTTT.